A selection of T cell receptor beta chains follows, all from one sample in a study of blood T cell repertoires in COVID-19. Sequencing used immunoSEQ multiplex PCR; TCRdb keeps in-frame clones, though not all of them. The data contain 200,000 to 300,000 clones, roughly 86% of them singletons. Sequencing used peripheral blood. All receptors derive from a woman aged 60 to 75 who had recovered from COVID-19. CDR3s include the opening cysteine and the closing phenylalanine or tryptophan. A D gene is named only where the DNA matches it firmly. Not all rows give a size; the values are once, few, many and, for expanded clones, a class.

cdr3_aa: CASSFQGNYGYTF
cdr3_nt: TGTGCCAGTAGTTTCCAGGGCAACTATGGCTACACCTTC
j_call: TRBJ1-2
d_call: .
clone_size: .
v_call: TRBV19

cdr3_aa: CASSPGADSNTGELFF
cdr3_nt: TGTGCCAGCAGCCCTGGGGCCGATTCGAACACCGGGGAGCTGTTTTTT
j_call: TRBJ2-2
d_call: .
clone_size: .
v_call: TRBV7-8

cdr3_aa: CASTPGNRHNEKLFF
cdr3_nt: TGTGCCAGCACCCCGGGGAACAGACATAATGAAAAACTGTTTTTT
j_call: TRBJ1-4
d_call: .
clone_size: .
v_call: TRBV5-8

cdr3_aa: CASSRQGYNQPQHF
cdr3_nt: TGTGCCAGCAGCCGACAGGGTTACAATCAGCCCCAGCATTTT
j_call: TRBJ1-5
d_call: TRBD1
clone_size: few
v_call: TRBV13

cdr3_aa: CASTPGGRQPQHF
cdr3_nt: TGTGCCAGCACTCCCGGGGGGCGGCAGCCCCAGCATTTT
j_call: TRBJ1-5
d_call: .
clone_size: .
v_call: TRBV7-9

cdr3_aa: CASIIARRQHTEAFF
cdr3_nt: TGTGCCAGCATAATTGCCCGGCGGCAGCACACTGAAGCTTTCTTT
j_call: TRBJ1-1
d_call: .
clone_size: .
v_call: TRBV6-5

cdr3_aa: CASSIVYNEQFF
cdr3_nt: TGTGCCAGCAGCATAGTTTACAATGAGCAGTTCTTC
j_call: TRBJ2-1
d_call: .
clone_size: .
v_call: TRBV5-6

cdr3_aa: CASSIRPQGHHRTEAFF
cdr3_nt: TGTGCCAGTAGTATTCGCCCACAGGGTCATCATAGGACTGAAGCTTTCTTT
j_call: TRBJ1-1
d_call: .
clone_size: .
v_call: TRBV19

cdr3_aa: CASSLTPVTYNSPLHF
cdr3_nt: TGTGCCAGCAGTCTCACCCCGGTAACCTATAATTCACCCCTCCACTTT
j_call: TRBJ1-6
d_call: .
clone_size: .
v_call: TRBV9

cdr3_aa: CASSFGVGDYGYTF
cdr3_nt: TGTGCCAGCAGTTTTGGGGTCGGGGATTATGGCTACACCTTC
j_call: TRBJ1-2
d_call: .
clone_size: .
v_call: TRBV28

cdr3_aa: CASSYSKVGPGQPQHF
cdr3_nt: TGTGCCAGCAGTTACTCGAAAGTGGGGCCAGGTCAGCCCCAGCATTTT
j_call: TRBJ1-5
d_call: .
clone_size: .
v_call: TRBV6-2/TRBV6-3

cdr3_aa: CASSVARTGELFF
cdr3_nt: TGTGCCAGCAGCGTAGCCAGAACCGGGGAGCTGTTTTTT
j_call: TRBJ2-2
d_call: .
clone_size: .
v_call: TRBV9

cdr3_aa: CAITSGTGGGMSEAFF
cdr3_nt: TGTGCCATCACCTCCGGGACAGGGGGCGGAATGAGTGAAGCTTTCTTT
j_call: TRBJ1-1
d_call: TRBD1
clone_size: once
v_call: TRBV10-3

cdr3_aa: CASSSNRDSLYGYTF
cdr3_nt: TGTGCCAGCAGTTCTAACCGGGACAGCCTATATGGCTACACCTTC
j_call: TRBJ1-2
d_call: TRBD1
clone_size: .
v_call: TRBV6-5

cdr3_aa: CAIRAGGLAGGYTF
cdr3_nt: TGTGCCATCAGGGCAGGGGGCTTGGCTGGTGGCTACACCTTC
j_call: TRBJ1-2
d_call: TRBD1
clone_size: .
v_call: TRBV10-3

cdr3_aa: CASTPDAGGLYNEQFF
cdr3_nt: TGTGCCAGCACCCCCGACGCGGGGGGCCTCTACAATGAGCAGTTCTTC
j_call: TRBJ2-1
d_call: TRBD2
clone_size: .
v_call: TRBV5-4

cdr3_aa: CASSAQVGYEQYF
cdr3_nt: TGCGCCAGCAGCGCCCAGGTGGGCTACGAGCAGTACTTC
j_call: TRBJ2-7
d_call: .
clone_size: .
v_call: TRBV5-1

cdr3_aa: CASSPTGMTYGYTF
cdr3_nt: TGTGCCAGCAGTCCAACAGGGATGACCTATGGCTACACCTTC
j_call: TRBJ1-2
d_call: .
clone_size: .
v_call: TRBV6-5

cdr3_aa: CASSSRGGTDTQYF
cdr3_nt: TGCGCCAGCAGCTCCCGGGGGGGCACAGATACGCAGTATTTT
j_call: TRBJ2-3
d_call: TRBD2
clone_size: .
v_call: TRBV5-1

cdr3_aa: CASSPKTGVMNTEAFF
cdr3_nt: TGTGCCAGCAGTCCAAAGACAGGAGTTATGAACACTGAAGCTTTCTTT
j_call: TRBJ1-1
d_call: .
clone_size: .
v_call: TRBV27

cdr3_aa: CASSRPTSGGEETQYF
cdr3_nt: TGTGCCAGCAGCCGACCGACTAGCGGGGGGGAAGAGACCCAGTACTTC
j_call: TRBJ2-5
d_call: TRBD2
clone_size: few
v_call: TRBV3-1/TRBV3-2

cdr3_aa: CASSAQPQNYGYTF
cdr3_nt: TGTGCCAGCAGCGCTCAACCACAGAACTATGGCTACACCTTC
j_call: TRBJ1-2
d_call: .
clone_size: .
v_call: TRBV9

cdr3_aa: CASSSRAAHGDQYF
cdr3_nt: TGTGCTAGCAGCTCCCGCGCGGCCCACGGGGACCAGTACTTC
j_call: TRBJ2-5
d_call: .
clone_size: .
v_call: TRBV7-7

cdr3_aa: CASSSDRGSPLHF
cdr3_nt: TGTGCCAGCAGCTCCGACAGGGGATCACCCCTCCACTTT
j_call: TRBJ1-6
d_call: TRBD1
clone_size: .
v_call: TRBV6-4

cdr3_aa: CASRRGGTGRSDTEAFF
cdr3_nt: TGTGCCAGCAGACGGGGGGGGACAGGGAGGTCAGACACTGAAGCTTTCTTT
j_call: TRBJ1-1
d_call: TRBD1
clone_size: .
v_call: TRBV28

cdr3_aa: CASSQDLVAEQFF
cdr3_nt: TGCGCCAGCAGCCAAGATCTGGTAGCCGAGCAGTTCTTC
j_call: TRBJ2-1
d_call: .
clone_size: .
v_call: TRBV4-1

cdr3_aa: CASSPDRGRGSGGQETQYF
cdr3_nt: TGTGCCAGCTCACCGGACAGGGGGCGCGGTAGCGGGGGCCAAGAGACCCAGTACTTC
j_call: TRBJ2-5
d_call: TRBD1
clone_size: .
v_call: TRBV18

cdr3_aa: CASSPETRNTGELFF
cdr3_nt: TGTGCCAGCTCACCAGAGACTAGGAACACCGGGGAGCTGTTTTTT
j_call: TRBJ2-2
d_call: .
clone_size: .
v_call: TRBV18

cdr3_aa: CASSTNYGGREKLFF
cdr3_nt: TGTGCCAGCAGTACAAACTACGGCGGGAGGGAAAAACTGTTTTTT
j_call: TRBJ1-4
d_call: .
clone_size: .
v_call: TRBV28

cdr3_aa: CASSSGGQNTEAFF
cdr3_nt: TGCGCCAGCAGCTCAGGGGGGCAGAACACTGAAGCTTTCTTT
j_call: TRBJ1-1
d_call: TRBD1
clone_size: .
v_call: TRBV5-1

cdr3_aa: CASYRVQGNEQFF
cdr3_nt: TGTGCCAGCTACAGGGTTCAAGGCAATGAGCAGTTCTTC
j_call: TRBJ2-1
d_call: .
clone_size: .
v_call: TRBV28

cdr3_aa: CASSRGQPRGRNGYGYTF
cdr3_nt: TGTGCCAGCAGCAGGGGACAACCCCGAGGAAGAAACGGCTATGGCTACACCTTC
j_call: TRBJ1-2
d_call: .
clone_size: .
v_call: TRBV21-1

cdr3_aa: CASSPRTQGAYGYTF
cdr3_nt: TGTGCCAGCAGCCCACGGACGCAGGGGGCCTATGGCTACACCTTC
j_call: TRBJ1-2
d_call: TRBD1
clone_size: .
v_call: TRBV9

cdr3_aa: CASSVQGAGANVLTF
cdr3_nt: TGTGCCAGCAGCGTCCAGGGGGCCGGGGCCAACGTCCTGACTTTC
j_call: TRBJ2-6
d_call: TRBD1
clone_size: .
v_call: TRBV9

cdr3_aa: CASSQPGQGSGYTF
cdr3_nt: TGTGCCAGCAGTCAACCGGGACAGGGCTCAGGCTACACCTTC
j_call: TRBJ1-2
d_call: TRBD1
clone_size: .
v_call: TRBV28

cdr3_aa: CASSGLQKTEAFF
cdr3_nt: TGCGCCAGCAGCGGGCTACAGAAGACTGAAGCTTTCTTT
j_call: TRBJ1-1
d_call: .
clone_size: .
v_call: TRBV5-1

cdr3_aa: CASSSRQGAYNEQFF
cdr3_nt: TGTGCCAGCAGCTCTCGACAGGGGGCGTACAATGAGCAGTTCTTC
j_call: TRBJ2-1
d_call: TRBD1
clone_size: .
v_call: TRBV11-1

cdr3_aa: CASSPGTNPGTDTQYF
cdr3_nt: TGTGCCAGCAGCCCCGGGACTAATCCAGGCACAGATACGCAGTATTTT
j_call: TRBJ2-3
d_call: TRBD2
clone_size: few
v_call: TRBV5-8

cdr3_aa: CASATGDYNEQFF
cdr3_nt: TGTGCCAGCGCGACAGGGGACTACAATGAGCAGTTCTTC
j_call: TRBJ2-1
d_call: TRBD1
clone_size: .
v_call: TRBV2

cdr3_aa: CASSYSRTGSSYEQYF
cdr3_nt: TGTGCCAGCAGTTACTCGAGGACTGGGAGCTCCTACGAGCAGTACTTC
j_call: TRBJ2-7
d_call: .
clone_size: .
v_call: TRBV6-6

cdr3_aa: CASTPGGTGGQPQHF
cdr3_nt: TGTGCCAGCACCCCGGGCGGGACAGGGGGTCAGCCCCAGCATTTT
j_call: TRBJ1-5
d_call: TRBD1
clone_size: .
v_call: TRBV6-2/TRBV6-3

cdr3_aa: CASSHYPGQGGTEAFF
cdr3_nt: TGTGCCAGCAGCCATTACCCCGGACAGGGGGGGACTGAAGCTTTCTTT
j_call: TRBJ1-1
d_call: TRBD1
clone_size: once
v_call: TRBV14

cdr3_aa: CSVVRQGPGTEAFF
cdr3_nt: TGCAGCGTGGTAAGACAGGGGCCGGGGACTGAAGCTTTCTTT
j_call: TRBJ1-1
d_call: TRBD1
clone_size: .
v_call: TRBV29-1

cdr3_aa: CASSLYRGGYGYTF
cdr3_nt: TGTGCCAGCAGCTTATACCGGGGGGGCTATGGCTACACCTTC
j_call: TRBJ1-2
d_call: .
clone_size: .
v_call: TRBV7-9

cdr3_aa: CASSLVAASYEQYF
cdr3_nt: TGTGCCAGCAGCTTAGTAGCGGCCTCCTACGAGCAGTACTTC
j_call: TRBJ2-7
d_call: .
clone_size: .
v_call: TRBV7-9

cdr3_aa: CASSIGRTGENIQYF
cdr3_nt: TGCGCCAGCAGCATTGGACGGACAGGAGAAAACATTCAGTACTTC
j_call: TRBJ2-4
d_call: TRBD1
clone_size: few
v_call: TRBV5-1

cdr3_aa: CASSSGQGTYGYTF
cdr3_nt: TGTGCCAGCAGTTCGGGACAGGGGACCTATGGCTACACCTTC
j_call: TRBJ1-2
d_call: TRBD1
clone_size: .
v_call: TRBV28

cdr3_aa: CASSLAGYSGANVLTF
cdr3_nt: TGTGCCAGCAGCTTAGCGGGCTACTCTGGGGCCAACGTCCTGACTTTC
j_call: TRBJ2-6
d_call: .
clone_size: .
v_call: TRBV7-6

cdr3_aa: CASSNRGRPQHF
cdr3_nt: TGTGCCAGCAGTAACAGGGGGCGGCCCCAGCATTTT
j_call: TRBJ1-5
d_call: TRBD1
clone_size: .
v_call: TRBV6-2/TRBV6-3

cdr3_aa: CASSKEKRTGPTGELFF
cdr3_nt: TGTGCCAGCAGCAAAGAAAAGAGGACAGGGCCGACCGGGGAGCTGTTTTTT
j_call: TRBJ2-2
d_call: .
clone_size: .
v_call: TRBV21-1

cdr3_aa: CASSTDRVGQPQHF
cdr3_nt: TGTGCCAGTAGTACGGACAGGGTGGGACAGCCCCAGCATTTT
j_call: TRBJ1-5
d_call: TRBD1
clone_size: .
v_call: TRBV19

cdr3_aa: CASEGSLNTGELFF
cdr3_nt: TGTGCCAGCGAGGGCAGTCTGAACACCGGGGAGCTGTTTTTT
j_call: TRBJ2-2
d_call: .
clone_size: .
v_call: TRBV25-1

cdr3_aa: CASSVETGSSYEQYF
cdr3_nt: TGTGCCAGCAGCGTAGAGACGGGGAGCTCCTACGAGCAGTACTTC
j_call: TRBJ2-7
d_call: .
clone_size: .
v_call: TRBV9